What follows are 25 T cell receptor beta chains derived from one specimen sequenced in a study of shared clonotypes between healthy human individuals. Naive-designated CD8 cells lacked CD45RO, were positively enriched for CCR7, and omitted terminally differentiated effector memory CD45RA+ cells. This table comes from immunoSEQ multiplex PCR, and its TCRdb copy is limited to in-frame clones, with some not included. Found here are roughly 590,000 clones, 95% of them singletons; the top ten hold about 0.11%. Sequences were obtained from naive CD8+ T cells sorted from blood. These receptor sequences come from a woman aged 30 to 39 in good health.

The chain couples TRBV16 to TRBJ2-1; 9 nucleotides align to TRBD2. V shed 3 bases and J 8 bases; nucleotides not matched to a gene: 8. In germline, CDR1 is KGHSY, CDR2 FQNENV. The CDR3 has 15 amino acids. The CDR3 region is CASSHFSGSLHEQFF. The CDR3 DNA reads TGTGCCAGCAGCCATTTTAGCGGGAGCCTCCATGAGCAGTTCTTC.

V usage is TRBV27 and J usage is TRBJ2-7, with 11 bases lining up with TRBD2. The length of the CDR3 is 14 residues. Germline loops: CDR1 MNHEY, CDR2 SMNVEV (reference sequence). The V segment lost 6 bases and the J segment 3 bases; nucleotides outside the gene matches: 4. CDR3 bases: TGTGCCAGCAGGCCTAGCGGGAGGCACTACGAGCAGTACTTC. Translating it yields CASRPSGRHYEQYF.

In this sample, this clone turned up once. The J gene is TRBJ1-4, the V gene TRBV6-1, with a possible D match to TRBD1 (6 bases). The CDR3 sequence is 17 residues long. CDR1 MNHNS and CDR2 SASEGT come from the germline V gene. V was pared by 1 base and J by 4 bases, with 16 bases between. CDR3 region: CASSEVGSGRGNEKLFF. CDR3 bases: TGTGCCAGCAGTGAAGTAGGGTCGGGCAGGGGTAATGAAAAACTGTTTTTT.

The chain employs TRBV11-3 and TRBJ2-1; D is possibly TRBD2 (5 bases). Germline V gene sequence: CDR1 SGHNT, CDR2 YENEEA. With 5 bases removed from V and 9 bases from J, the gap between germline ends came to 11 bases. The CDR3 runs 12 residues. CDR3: CASSVGEGEQFF. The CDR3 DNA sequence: TGTGCCAGCAGCGTTGGAGAGGGTGAGCAGTTCTTC.

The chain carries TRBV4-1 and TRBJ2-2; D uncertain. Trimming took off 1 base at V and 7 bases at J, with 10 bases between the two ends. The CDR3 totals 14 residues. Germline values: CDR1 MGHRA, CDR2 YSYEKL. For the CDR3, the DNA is TGCGCCAGCAGCCAAGTACAGTATGACGGGGAGCTGTTTTTT. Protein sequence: CASSQVQYDGELFF.

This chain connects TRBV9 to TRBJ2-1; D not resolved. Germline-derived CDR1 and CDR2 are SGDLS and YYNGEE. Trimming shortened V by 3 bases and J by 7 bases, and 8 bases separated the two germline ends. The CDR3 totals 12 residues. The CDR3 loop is CASSEQPNEQFF. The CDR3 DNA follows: TGTGCCAGCAGCGAGCAGCCAAATGAGCAGTTCTTC.

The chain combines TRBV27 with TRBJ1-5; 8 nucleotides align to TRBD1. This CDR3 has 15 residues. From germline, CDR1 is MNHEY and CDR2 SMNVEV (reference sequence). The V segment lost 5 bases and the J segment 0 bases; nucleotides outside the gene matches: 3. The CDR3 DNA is TGTGCCAGCAGTCGACAGGGGAATAGCAATCAGCCCCAGCATTTT. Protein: CASSRQGNSNQPQHF.

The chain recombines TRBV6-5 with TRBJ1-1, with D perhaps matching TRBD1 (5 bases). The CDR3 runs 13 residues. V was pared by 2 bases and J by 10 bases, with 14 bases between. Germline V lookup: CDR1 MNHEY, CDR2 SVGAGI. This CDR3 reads CASSYPNGDRAFF. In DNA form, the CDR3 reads TGTGCCAGCAGTTACCCGAACGGGGACCGAGCTTTCTTT.

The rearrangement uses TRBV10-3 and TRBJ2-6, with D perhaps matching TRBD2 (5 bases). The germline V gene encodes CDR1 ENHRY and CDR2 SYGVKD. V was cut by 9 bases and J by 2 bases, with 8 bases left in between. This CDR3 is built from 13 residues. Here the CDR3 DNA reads TGTGCCATACGGGAACCTGGGGCCAACGTCCTGACTTTC. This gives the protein CAIREPGANVLTF.

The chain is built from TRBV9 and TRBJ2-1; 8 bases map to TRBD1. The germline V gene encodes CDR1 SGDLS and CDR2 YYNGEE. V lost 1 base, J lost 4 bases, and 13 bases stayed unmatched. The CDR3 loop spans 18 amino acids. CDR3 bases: TGTGCCAGCAGCGTAAAGACAGGGGTTGGGCGGGGATACAATGAGCAGTTCTTC. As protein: CASSVKTGVGRGYNEQFF.

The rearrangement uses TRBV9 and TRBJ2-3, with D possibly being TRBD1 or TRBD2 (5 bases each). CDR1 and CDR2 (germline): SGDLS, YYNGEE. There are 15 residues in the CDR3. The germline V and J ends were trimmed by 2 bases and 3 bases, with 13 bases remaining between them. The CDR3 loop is CASSVGDEGTDTQYF. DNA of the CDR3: TGTGCCAGCAGCGTGGGGGACGAGGGAACAGATACGCAGTATTTT. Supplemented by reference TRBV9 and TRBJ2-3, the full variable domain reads DSGVTQTPKHLITATGQRVTLRCSPRSGDLSVYWYQQSLDQGLQFLIQYYNGEERAKGNILERFSAQQFPDLHSELNLSSLELGDSALYFCASSVGDEGTDTQYFGPGTRLTVL.

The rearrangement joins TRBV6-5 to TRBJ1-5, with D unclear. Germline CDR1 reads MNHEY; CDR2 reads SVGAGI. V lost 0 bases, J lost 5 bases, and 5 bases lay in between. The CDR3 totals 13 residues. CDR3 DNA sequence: TGTGCCAGCAGTTACTCGAGGGATCAGCCCCAGCATTTT. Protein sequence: CASSYSRDQPQHF.

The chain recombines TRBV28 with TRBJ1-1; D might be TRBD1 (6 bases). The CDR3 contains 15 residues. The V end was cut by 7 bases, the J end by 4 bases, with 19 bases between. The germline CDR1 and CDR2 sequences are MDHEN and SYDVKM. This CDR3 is CASTTDRSSRTEAFF. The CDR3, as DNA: TGTGCCAGCACCACGGACAGAAGCTCGCGCACTGAAGCTTTCTTT.

DNA for the CDR3: TGTGCCAGCAGTGAAAAATCGCGGACAGGGAGTCAGCCCCAGCATTTT. Residues: CASSEKSRTGSQPQHF. The chain carries TRBV6-1 and TRBJ1-5, with 8 bases aligning to TRBD1. CDR1 is MNHNS, CDR2 SASEGT, per germline. The CDR3 loop spans 16 amino acids. V dropped 2 bases and J dropped 6; count of bases not matched to a gene: 9.

The CDR3 nucleotides read TGTGCCAGCAGCTCCGAGCTGGGGCGGGTCTCCTACAATGAGCAGTTCTTC. Its translation: CASSSELGRVSYNEQFF. This chain joins TRBV5-4 and TRBJ2-1; the D gene could be TRBD1 or TRBD2 (5 bases each). Germline V gives CDR1 SGHNT, CDR2 YYREEE (reference sequence). The CDR3 is 17 residues long. Trimming left V 3 bases short and J 0 bases short, with 16 bases between.

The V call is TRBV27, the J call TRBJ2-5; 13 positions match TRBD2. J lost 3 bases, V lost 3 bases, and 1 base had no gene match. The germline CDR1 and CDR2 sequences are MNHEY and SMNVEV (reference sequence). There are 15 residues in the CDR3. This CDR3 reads CASSFGTSGKETQYF. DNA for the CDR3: TGTGCCAGCAGTTTTGGGACTAGCGGGAAAGAGACCCAGTACTTC.

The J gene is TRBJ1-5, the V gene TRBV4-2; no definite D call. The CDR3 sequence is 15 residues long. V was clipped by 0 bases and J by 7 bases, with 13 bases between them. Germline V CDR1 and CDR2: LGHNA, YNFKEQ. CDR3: CASSQEVGAGQPQHF. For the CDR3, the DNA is TGTGCCAGCAGCCAAGAAGTCGGTGCGGGGCAGCCCCAGCATTTT.

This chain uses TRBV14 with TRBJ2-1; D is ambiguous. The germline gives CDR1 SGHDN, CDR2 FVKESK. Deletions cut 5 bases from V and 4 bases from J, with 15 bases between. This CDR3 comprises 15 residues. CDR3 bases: TGTGCCAGCAGCGCCCCCCGGACGGCGTACAATGAGCAGTTCTTC. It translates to CASSAPRTAYNEQFF. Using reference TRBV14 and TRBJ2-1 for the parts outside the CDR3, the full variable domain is EAGVTQFPSHSVIEKGQTVTLRCDPISGHDNLYWYRRVMGKEIKFLLHFVKESKQDESGMPNNRFLAERTGGTYSTLKVQPAELEDSGVYFCASSAPRTAYNEQFFGPGTRLTVL.

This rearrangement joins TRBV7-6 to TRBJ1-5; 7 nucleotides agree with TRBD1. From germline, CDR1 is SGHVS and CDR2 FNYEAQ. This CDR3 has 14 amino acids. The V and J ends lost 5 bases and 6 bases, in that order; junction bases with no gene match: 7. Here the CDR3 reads CASSISGGGQPQHF. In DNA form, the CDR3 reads TGTGCCAGCAGCATCTCAGGGGGGGGTCAGCCCCAGCATTTT.

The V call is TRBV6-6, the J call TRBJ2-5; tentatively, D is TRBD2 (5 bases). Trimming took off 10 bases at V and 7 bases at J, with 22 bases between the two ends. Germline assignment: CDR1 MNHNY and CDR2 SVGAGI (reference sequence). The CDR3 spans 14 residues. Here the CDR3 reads CATLDDGGSWTQYF. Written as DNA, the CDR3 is TGTGCCACCCTTGACGACGGAGGCTCCTGGACCCAGTACTTC.

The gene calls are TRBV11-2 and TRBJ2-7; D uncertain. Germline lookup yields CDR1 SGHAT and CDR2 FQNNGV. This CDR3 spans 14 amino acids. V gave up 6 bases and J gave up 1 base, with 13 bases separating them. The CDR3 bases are TGTGCCAGCAGTCTTCTACATAGTTCCTACGAGCAGTACTTC. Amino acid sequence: CASSLLHSSYEQYF.

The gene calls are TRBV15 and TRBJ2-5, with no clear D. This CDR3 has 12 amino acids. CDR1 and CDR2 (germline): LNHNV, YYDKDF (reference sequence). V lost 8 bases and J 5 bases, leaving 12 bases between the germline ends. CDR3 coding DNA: TGTGCCACCCAAGCACCGGGCGAGACCCAGTACTTC. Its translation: CATQAPGETQYF.

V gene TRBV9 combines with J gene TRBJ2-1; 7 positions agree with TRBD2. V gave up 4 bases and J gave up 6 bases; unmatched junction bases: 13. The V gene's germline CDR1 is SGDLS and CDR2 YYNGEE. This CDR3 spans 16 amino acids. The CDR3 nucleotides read TGTGCCAGCAGCCCGTGGGGGGGACCGGACCCCAATGAGCAGTTCTTC. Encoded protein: CASSPWGGPDPNEQFF. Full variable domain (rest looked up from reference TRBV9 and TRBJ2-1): DSGVTQTPKHLITATGQRVTLRCSPRSGDLSVYWYQQSLDQGLQFLIQYYNGEERAKGNILERFSAQQFPDLHSELNLSSLELGDSALYFCASSPWGGPDPNEQFFGPGTRLTVL.

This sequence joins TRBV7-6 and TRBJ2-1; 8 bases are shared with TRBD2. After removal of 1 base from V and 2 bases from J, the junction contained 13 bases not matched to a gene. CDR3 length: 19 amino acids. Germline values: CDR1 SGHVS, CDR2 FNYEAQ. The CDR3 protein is CASSLELAALVTAYNEQFF. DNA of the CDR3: TGTGCCAGCAGCTTAGAACTAGCGGCCCTTGTTACTGCCTACAATGAGCAGTTCTTC.

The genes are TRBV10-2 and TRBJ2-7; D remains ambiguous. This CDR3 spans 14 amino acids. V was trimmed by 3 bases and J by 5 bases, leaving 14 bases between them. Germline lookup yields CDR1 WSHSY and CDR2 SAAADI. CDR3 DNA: TGCGCCAGCAGTGACTGGAAGGTTTACGACGAGCAGTACTTC. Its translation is CASSDWKVYDEQYF.